One and the same sample provided the 22 T cell receptor beta chains below, sequenced in a study of blood T cell repertoires in COVID-19. The assay was immunoSEQ multiplex PCR, and TCRdb's table has in-frame clones only and misses some. In the table there are approximately 130,000 clones, 87% of which are singletons. What was sequenced was peripheral blood. These receptors all come from a man aged 50 to 59 with active COVID-19.

The CDR3 here is CASSEPGGKYEQYF. CDR3 sequence (DNA): TGTGCCAGCAGTGAACCGGGAGGAAAATACGAGCAGTACTTC. V and J are TRBV2 and TRBJ2-7; 7 bases match TRBD2. V shed 2 bases and J 4 bases; nucleotides not matched to a gene: 5. Germline values: CDR1 SNHLY, CDR2 FYNNEI. This CDR3 comprises 14 residues.

The rearrangement links TRBV19 to TRBJ2-2; 8 bases are a match to TRBD1. Per the germline V gene, CDR1 is LNHDA and CDR2 is SQIVND (reference sequence). The CDR3 has 16 residues. J was trimmed by 3 bases and V by 4 bases; bases with no gene match: 7. DNA for the CDR3: TGTGCCAGTAGTAGGGGACAGGTCACCTACACCGGGGAGCTGTTTTTT. As protein: CASSRGQVTYTGELFF.

The chain employs TRBV27 and TRBJ2-3; D remains ambiguous. The germline V gene has CDR1 MNHEY and CDR2 SMNVEV (reference sequence). Trimming removed 5 bases from V and 1 base from J, with 10 bases in between. The CDR3 contains 14 residues. For the CDR3, the DNA is TGTGCCAGCAGTACCCAAGGAGGCACAGATACGCAGTATTTT. The encoded protein is CASSTQGGTDTQYF.

This chain links TRBV5-5 with TRBJ1-5; the match to TRBD1 covers 9 bases. The CDR3 has 16 residues. The J segment lost 2 bases and the V segment lost 1 base, leaving 4 bases of the junction unmatched. Germline CDR1 and CDR2: SGHKS and YYEKEE (reference sequence). The CDR3 here is CASSLTGGAGNQPQHF. CDR3 sequence (DNA): TGTGCCAGCAGCTTGACAGGGGGCGCGGGCAATCAGCCCCAGCATTTT.

The V gene is TRBV5-4, the J gene TRBJ2-1; 8 positions agree with TRBD2. This CDR3 has 14 residues. Trimming took 6 bases from V and 8 from J; bases not matched to a gene: 10. The germline gives CDR1 SGHNT, CDR2 YYREEE (reference sequence). The CDR3 sequence is CASTEAGAVDEQFF. CDR3 bases: TGTGCCAGCACCGAAGCGGGGGCCGTCGATGAGCAGTTCTTC. Full variable domain (missing parts from reference TRBV5-4 and TRBJ2-1): ETGVTQSPTHLIKTRGQQVTLRCSSQSGHNTVSWYQQALGQGPQFIFQYYREEENGRGNFPPRFSGLQFPNYSSELNVNALELDDSALYLCASTEAGAVDEQFFGPGTRLTVL.

J is TRBJ2-7 and V is TRBV2; 8 bases are a match to TRBD2. The CDR3 contains 12 residues. Germline CDR1 and CDR2: SNHLY and FYNNEI. Trimming cost V 6 bases and J 6 bases; bases outside gene matches: 4. The CDR3: CASSGSGAEQYF. The CDR3 DNA sequence: TGTGCCAGCAGCGGTAGCGGGGCCGAGCAGTACTTC.

The V call is TRBV2, the J call TRBJ1-1, with D uncertain. CDR3 size: 13 residues. CDR1 is SNHLY and CDR2 is FYNNEI in the germline V gene. V lost 3 bases and J lost 0, with 5 bases in between. The DNA of the CDR3 is TGTGCCAGCAGTGATACTATGAACACTGAAGCTTTCTTT. Amino acids: CASSDTMNTEAFF. The whole variable domain, remainder taken from reference TRBV2 and TRBJ1-1, is EPEVTQTPSHQVTQMGQEVILRCVPISNHLYFYWYRQILGQKVEFLVSFYNNEISEKSEIFDDQFSVERPDGSNFTLKIRSTKLEDSAMYFCASSDTMNTEAFFGQGTRLTVV.

CDR3 sequence: CASTSRGAGYGYTF. CDR3 nucleotide sequence: TGTGCCAGCACCTCACGGGGGGCTGGGTATGGCTACACCTTC. The chain is built from TRBV6-5 and TRBJ1-2; D is perhaps TRBD1 (6 bases). The CDR3 runs 14 residues. Trimming removed 7 bases at V and 5 bases at J, with 17 bases between. The germline CDR1 and CDR2 sequences are MNHEY and SVGAGI.

This rearrangement joins TRBV5-6 to TRBJ2-2; possibly TRBD2 for D (5 bases). The germline V gene encodes CDR1 SGHDT and CDR2 YYEEEE. There are 15 residues in the CDR3. V lost 4 bases to trimming and J lost 5 bases, with 15 bases between them. Here the CDR3 reads CASSTMFRGTGELFF. The CDR3 region has the DNA TGTGCCAGCAGCACCATGTTCCGGGGTACCGGGGAGCTGTTTTTT.

V gene TRBV6-2 or TRBV6-3 combines with J gene TRBJ2-7, with D maybe TRBD2 (6 bases). V lost 5 bases, J lost 5 bases, and 16 bases lay in between. Germline V gene lookup returns CDR1 MNHEY and CDR2 SVGEGT. The CDR3 extends over 14 amino acids. In DNA, the CDR3 is TGTGCCAGCAGTCGCGGTCAGCGCGGGGACGAGCAGTACTTC. Encoded protein: CASSRGQRGDEQYF.

The V and J genes are TRBV5-1 and TRBJ2-3; TRBD1 matches 10 bases. This CDR3 region has 16 residues. Germline V gives CDR1 SGHRS, CDR2 YFSETQ. Trimming took 4 bases from V and 2 from J; bases not matched to a gene: 7. The chain's CDR3 is CASSPRQGAPTDTQYF. The CDR3 DNA reads TGCGCCAGCAGCCCCAGACAGGGGGCCCCCACAGATACGCAGTATTTT.

The chain joins TRBV2 to TRBJ2-1; 15 positions agree with TRBD2. Germline V gene data show CDR1 as SNHLY and CDR2 as FYNNEI. The CDR3 spans 17 residues. Trimming removed 6 bases from V and 13 bases from J; junction bases left unmatched: 16. This chain's CDR3 is CASRGLGLAGGNLGQFF. CDR3 nucleotides: TGTGCCAGCAGGGGATTGGGACTAGCGGGGGGCAATCTAGGTCAGTTCTTC.

This clone has only a few counts. The rearrangement links TRBV5-1 to TRBJ1-3; D is ambiguous. V lost 2 bases and J lost 3, with 6 bases in between. This CDR3 is built from 13 residues. Germline V gene lookup returns CDR1 SGHRS and CDR2 YFSETQ. The CDR3 sequence: CASSFNYGNTIYF. The CDR3, as DNA: TGCGCCAGCAGCTTTAATTATGGAAACACCATATATTTT. The full variable domain, in which reference TRBV5-1 and TRBJ1-3 provide the parts outside the CDR3, is KAGVTQTPRYLIKTRGQQVTLSCSPISGHRSVSWYQQTPGQGLQFLFEYFSETQRNKGNFPGRFSGRQFSNSRSEMNVSTLELGDSALYLCASSFNYGNTIYFGEGSWLTVV.

The chain has TRBV12-3 or TRBV12-4 and TRBJ1-2, with TRBD1 as a possible D gene (5 bases). V shed 6 bases and J shed 8 bases, with 16 bases lying between them. This CDR3 is 13 amino acids long. CDR3: CASSSGWGIGYTF. The CDR3 nucleotides are TGTGCCAGCAGCTCAGGATGGGGCATCGGCTACACCTTC.

The gene calls are TRBV7-2 and TRBJ2-3; tentative D call: TRBD1 (6 bases). V was shortened by 5 bases and J by 2 bases, with 14 bases between the two germline ends. The CDR3 is 15 amino acids. The V gene's germline CDR1 is SGHTA and CDR2 FQGNSA. The CDR3 is CASSNGRGPTDTQYF. The CDR3 nucleotides are TGTGCCAGCAGCAACGGCAGGGGACCCACAGATACGCAGTATTTT.

A word on this clone: Within the sample, other DNA sequences also encode this same CDR3. The chain carries TRBV12-3 or TRBV12-4 and TRBJ2-1; a possible D gene is TRBD2 (6 bases). The CDR3 has 12 amino acids. Trimming shortened V by 3 bases and J by 7 bases, and 7 bases separated the two germline ends. CDR3 nucleotide sequence: TGTGCCAGCAGTTTTGGGGGGAATGAGCAGTTCTTC. The encoded protein is CASSFGGNEQFF.

V usage is TRBV20-1 and J usage is TRBJ2-7; D is possibly TRBD1 (5 bases). The germline V gene encodes CDR1 DFQATT and CDR2 SNEGSKA (reference sequence). Trimming shortened V by 3 bases and J by 2 bases, and 14 bases separated the two germline ends. This CDR3 spans 14 amino acids. The CDR3 is CSASGAPPAYEQYF. The CDR3 DNA reads TGCAGTGCTAGTGGGGCCCCACCAGCCTACGAGCAGTACTTC.

The CDR3 DNA reads TGTGCCAGCAGCTTAAATACAGGGCCGGCGAACGAGCAGTACTTC. Translating gives CASSLNTGPANEQYF. This chain links TRBV5-6 with TRBJ2-7; D possibly corresponds to TRBD1 (6 bases). Trimming removed 2 bases at V and 5 bases at J, with 17 bases between. Germline CDR1 reads SGHDT; CDR2 reads YYEEEE. This CDR3 comprises 15 residues.

The chain uses TRBV2 and TRBJ1-2, with TRBD1 matching over 8 bases. The CDR3 runs 14 residues. In germline, CDR1 is SNHLY, CDR2 FYNNEI. V lost 8 bases and J lost 7; bases outside the gene matches: 12. CDR3 DNA sequence: TGTGCCAGCCGGGGACAGGCGTCTTATTTTGGCTACACCTTC. It is translated as CASRGQASYFGYTF.

The V call is TRBV7-6, the J call TRBJ2-1; 9 bases line up with TRBD2. This CDR3 is built from 16 residues. The germline CDR1 and CDR2 sequences are SGHVS and FNYEAQ. V lost 7 bases and J lost 2; bases outside the gene matches: 9. As DNA, the CDR3 is TGTGCCAGCACTCAATGGGCGGGGGGGACCTACAATGAGCAGTTCTTC. This gives the protein CASTQWAGGTYNEQFF. The full variable domain, its missing parts supplied by reference TRBV7-6 and TRBJ2-1, is GAGVSQSPRYKVTKRGQDVALRCDPISGHVSLYWYRQALGQGPEFLTYFNYEAQQDKSGLPNDRFSAERPEGSISTLTIQRTEQRDSAMYRCASTQWAGGTYNEQFFGPGTRLTVL.

J is TRBJ1-1 and V is TRBV30, with no clear D. Trimming shortened V by 4 bases and J by 5 bases, and 14 bases separated the two germline ends. The germline gives CDR1 GTSNPN, CDR2 SVGIG (reference sequence). This CDR3 spans 13 amino acids. CDR3 region: CAWNKGVRTEAFF. The CDR3 nucleotides are TGTGCCTGGAATAAGGGAGTCAGGACTGAAGCTTTCTTT.

The chain links TRBV27 to TRBJ2-3, with D possibly matching TRBD2 (5 bases). The CDR3 covers 11 residues. Per the germline V gene, CDR1 is MNHEY and CDR2 is SMNVEV (reference sequence). V was clipped by 4 bases and J by 7 bases, with 6 bases between them. This CDR3 is CASSSSYTQYF. The DNA for the CDR3 is TGTGCCAGCAGTTCTAGCTATACGCAGTATTTT.